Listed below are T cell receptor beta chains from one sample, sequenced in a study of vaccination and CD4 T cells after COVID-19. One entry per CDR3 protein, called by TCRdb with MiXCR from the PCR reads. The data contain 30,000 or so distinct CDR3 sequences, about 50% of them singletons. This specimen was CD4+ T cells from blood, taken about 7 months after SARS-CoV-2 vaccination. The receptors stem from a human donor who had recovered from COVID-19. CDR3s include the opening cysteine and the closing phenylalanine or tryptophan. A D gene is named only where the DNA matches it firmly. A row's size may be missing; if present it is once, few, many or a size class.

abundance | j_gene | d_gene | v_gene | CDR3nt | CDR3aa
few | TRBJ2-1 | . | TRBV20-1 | TGCAGTCTTCTTCCAGACTGGGACAATGAGCAGTTCTTC | CSLLPDWDNEQFF
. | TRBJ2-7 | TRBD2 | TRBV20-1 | TGCAGTGCTAGTAAGCGGGAGCGCTCCTACGAGCAGTACTTC | CSASKRERSYEQYF
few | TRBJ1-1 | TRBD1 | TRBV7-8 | TGTGCCAGCAGCTTATCCCAGGGGGCGGGGGACACTGAAGCTTTCTTT | CASSLSQGAGDTEAFF
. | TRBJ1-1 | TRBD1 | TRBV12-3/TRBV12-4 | TGTGCCAGCAACAGGGGGCCGAACACTGAAGCTTTCTTT | CASNRGPNTEAFF
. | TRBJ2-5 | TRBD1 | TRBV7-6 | TGTGCTAGCAGCTTTGCCTCCGGGACAGGGTTGGAGACCCAGTACTTC | CASSFASGTGLETQYF
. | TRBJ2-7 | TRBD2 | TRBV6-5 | TGTGCCAGCAGTTCAGCGGGAGGGGTTTACGAGCAGTACTTC | CASSSAGGVYEQYF
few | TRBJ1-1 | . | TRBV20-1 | TGCAGTGCCGCCGGGGGCGGTGAAGCTTTCTTT | CSAAGGGEAFF
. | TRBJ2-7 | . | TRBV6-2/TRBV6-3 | TGTGCCAGCAGTTCGACCCTGGGGGCCTACGAGCAGTACTTC | CASSSTLGAYEQYF
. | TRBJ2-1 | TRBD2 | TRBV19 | TGTGCCAGTAGTCGGCGGACTAGCGGGATCTACAATGAGCAGTTCTTC | CASSRRTSGIYNEQFF
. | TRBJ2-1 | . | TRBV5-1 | TGCGCCACCCCCAAGATTGAGCAGTTCTTC | CATPKIEQFF
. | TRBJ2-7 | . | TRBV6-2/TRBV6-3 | TGTGCCAGCAGTCCCTCCGGGACACCTTCCTACGAGCAGTACTTC | CASSPSGTPSYEQYF
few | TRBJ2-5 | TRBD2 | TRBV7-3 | TGTGCCAGCAGCTTAATAGCGGGTCCCCAAGAGACCCAGTACTTC | CASSLIAGPQETQYF
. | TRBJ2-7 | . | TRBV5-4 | TGTGCCAGCAGCTACGCCTACGAGCAGTACTTC | CASSYAYEQYF
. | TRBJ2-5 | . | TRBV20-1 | TGCAGTGCTAGCGGGCAGGGGCAAGAGACCCAGTACTTC | CSASGQGQETQYF
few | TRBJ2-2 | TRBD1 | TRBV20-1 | TGCAGTGCTAGATGGACAGGGCCGAACACCGGGGAGCTGTTTTTT | CSARWTGPNTGELFF
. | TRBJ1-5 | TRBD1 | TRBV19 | TGTGCCAGTAGTATGACAGGGCGAAATCAGCCCCAGCATTTT | CASSMTGRNQPQHF
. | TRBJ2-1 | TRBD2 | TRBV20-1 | TGCAGTGCGAGTGAGACCTTAAGCGGGGGATTTTTGCTCTTC | CSASETLSGGFLLF
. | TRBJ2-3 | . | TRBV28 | TGTGCCAGCAGTTCCGGACGGAGTTTCCCAGATACGCAGTATTTT | CASSSGRSFPDTQYF
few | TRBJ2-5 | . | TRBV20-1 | TGCAGTGCTGTGACGTACCAAGAGACCCAGTACTTC | CSAVTYQETQYF
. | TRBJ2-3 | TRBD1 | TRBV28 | TGTGCCAGCAGTATCCAACCCCAGGACAGGACTTACACAGATACGCAGTATTTT | CASSIQPQDRTYTDTQYF
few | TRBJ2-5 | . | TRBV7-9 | TGTGCCAGCAGCTTAGACGGTGCTCAAGAGACCCAGTACTTC | CASSLDGAQETQYF
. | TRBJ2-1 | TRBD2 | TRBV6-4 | TGTGCCAGCGCTGCACCGGGACTAGCGTCCGATGAGCAGTTCTTC | CASAAPGLASDEQFF